Listed below are T cell receptor beta chains from one sample, sequenced in a study of cytomegalovirus exposure and HLA in healthy donors. Assay: immunoSEQ multiplex PCR; the TCRdb copy retains only in-frame clones and omits some. The table has tens of thousands of clones, about three quarters seen once. Sequenced: PBMCs. The receptor set was obtained from a man aged 50 to 59 in good health and CMV-seropositive. CDR3s include the opening cysteine and the closing phenylalanine or tryptophan. The D gene is left open where the match is weak. The listing skips clone size in some rows; elsewhere it reads once, few, many or a size class.

>TRBJ2-3|-|-|TRBV2
CASSDWGPPSTDTQYF
TGTGCCAGCAGTGATTGGGGGCCGCCTAGCACAGATACGCAGTATTTT
>TRBJ2-1|-|TRBD1|TRBV5-1
CASSLGQGYNEQFF
TGCGCCAGCAGCTTGGGACAGGGCTACAATGAGCAGTTCTTC
>TRBJ2-7|-|TRBD1|TRBV30
CAWSGMGQMFYEQYF
TGTGCCTGGAGTGGCATGGGACAGATGTTTTACGAGCAGTACTTC
>TRBJ1-1|-|-|TRBV7-2
CASSAYRVRHTEAFF
TGTGCCAGCAGCGCTTACAGGGTTCGGCACACTGAAGCTTTCTTT
>TRBJ1-2|few|TRBD1|TRBV4-3
CASSQVTGGDYGYTF
TGCGCCAGCAGCCAAGTAACAGGGGGCGACTATGGCTACACCTTC
>TRBJ2-7|few|-|TRBV11-2
CASSPILVSSHEQYF
TGTGCCAGCAGCCCCATCCTGGTTTCTAGTCACGAGCAGTACTTC
>TRBJ2-7|-|-|TRBV5-1
CASSLAGVTSSYEQYF
TGCGCCAGCAGCTTGGCGGGGGTGACTAGCTCCTACGAGCAGTACTTC
>TRBJ2-1|-|TRBD2|TRBV27
CASSSSGTSGRYNEQFF
TGTGCCAGCAGTTCATCCGGGACTAGCGGGAGATACAATGAGCAGTTCTTC
>TRBJ1-5|-|TRBD1|TRBV10-2
CASSESARGQNQPQHF
TGCGCCAGCAGTGAGTCAGCCAGGGGGCAGAATCAGCCCCAGCATTTT
>TRBJ2-1|-|TRBD1|TRBV2
CASSGLTGGGGNEQFF
TGTGCCAGCAGTGGGTTGACAGGGGGCGGAGGGAATGAGCAGTTCTTC
>TRBJ1-2|few|TRBD1|TRBV9
CASSAHRGNSHYGYTF
TGTGCCAGCAGCGCACACAGGGGTAACAGCCACTATGGCTACACCTTC
>TRBJ2-3|-|TRBD2|TRBV6-5
CASSYVAGASQYF
TGTGCCAGCAGTTACGTCGCGGGAGCCTCGCAGTATTTT